The rows below give T cell receptor beta chains drawn from one sample of a study of cytomegalovirus exposure and HLA in healthy donors. Using immunoSEQ multiplex PCR, the repertoire was profiled, and TCRdb retains in-frame clones only, with some absent. The profile covers some 130,000 clones, with 70% to 75% appearing a single time and 7.3% taken by the ten largest. The source material was PBMCs. The receptors were sampled from a male donor in good health and CMV-seronegative. Each CDR3 is given with its conserved first and last residue.

CASSPLLRDTQYF	TRBJ2-3	TRBV18	13
CASSPQEEQYF	TRBJ2-7	TRBV7-2	11
CASNPTPGQGYNEQFF	TRBJ2-1	TRBV6-6	16
CASSFSTATYEQYF	TRBJ2-7	TRBV11-2	14
CASSNTMNTEAFF	TRBJ1-1	TRBV19	13
CASSGNAGGPYEQYF	-	TRBV5-1	15
CATSTEMKGQPEEFF	TRBJ2-1	TRBV15	15
CASPGQGAVENIQYF	TRBJ2-4	TRBV19	15
CASSLREGTSTDTQYF	TRBJ2-3	TRBV9	16
CASIETGGMDEQYF	TRBJ2-7	TRBV2	14
CASSLFQGNSAGNTIYF	TRBJ1-3	TRBV28	17
CASSEFQQGGYTF	TRBJ1-2	TRBV25-1	13
CASSPSGEWAEAFF	TRBJ1-1	TRBV7-9	14
CASAGNEKLFF	TRBJ1-4	TRBV7-8	11
CASSVIAVYEQYF	TRBJ2-7	TRBV6-1	13
CASSYGTGGYEQYF	TRBJ2-7	TRBV6-5	14
CASSLTGNTEAFF	TRBJ1-1	TRBV18	13
CASSQRPPGLAADTQYF	TRBJ2-3	TRBV11-2	17
CASSPRPRGSDTQYF	TRBJ2-3	TRBV7-2	15
CASSLGGALYEQYF	TRBJ2-7	TRBV27	14
CASSSLIFSRSTDTQYF	TRBJ2-3	TRBV5-6	17
CASSEAPTGGLSNSPLHF	TRBJ1-6	TRBV6-1	18
CAISESAGQGPPSYEQYF	TRBJ2-7	TRBV10-3	18
CASSLGGAGASGTAEQFF	TRBJ2-1	TRBV7-8	18